This T cell receptor beta chain stems from a study of T-cell reconstitution after alpha-beta-depleted transplantation in children. This clonotype came up a few times. As it was prepared, the TCRbeta library received unique molecular identifiers. MiXCR, run by TCRdb on the PCR reads, gives a single entry per CDR3 protein. The sample holds roughly 500,000 distinct CDR3 sequences, under 15% seen once. V lost 6 bases and J lost 5; bases outside the gene matches: 21. The CDR3 is made up of 18 amino acids. Sample: PBMCs from the stem cell graft donor, taken from the stem cell graft. The chain has TRBV12-3 or TRBV12-4 and TRBJ2-5; TRBD1 agrees at 7 bases. This TCR came from a human donor who donated a stem cell graft to a child with combined immunodeficiency. CDR3 sequence reads: CASSVTWDSLTTSETQYF. The CDR3 nucleotides are TGTGCCAGCAGCGTCACCTGGGACAGCTTAACAACCTCGGAGACCCAGTACTTC.